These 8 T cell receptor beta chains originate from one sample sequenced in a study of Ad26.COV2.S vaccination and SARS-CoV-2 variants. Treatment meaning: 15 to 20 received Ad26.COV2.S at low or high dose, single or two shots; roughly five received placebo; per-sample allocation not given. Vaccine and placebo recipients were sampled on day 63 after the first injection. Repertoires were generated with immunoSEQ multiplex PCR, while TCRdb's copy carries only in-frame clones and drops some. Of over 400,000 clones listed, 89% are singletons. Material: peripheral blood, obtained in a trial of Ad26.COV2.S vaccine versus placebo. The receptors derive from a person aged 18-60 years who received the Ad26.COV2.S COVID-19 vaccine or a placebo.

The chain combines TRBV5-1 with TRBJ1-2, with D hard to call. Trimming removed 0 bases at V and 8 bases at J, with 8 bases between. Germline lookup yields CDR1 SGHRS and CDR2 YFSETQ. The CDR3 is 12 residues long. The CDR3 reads CASSLATEGYTF. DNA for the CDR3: TGCGCCAGCAGCTTGGCCACGGAAGGCTACACCTTC.

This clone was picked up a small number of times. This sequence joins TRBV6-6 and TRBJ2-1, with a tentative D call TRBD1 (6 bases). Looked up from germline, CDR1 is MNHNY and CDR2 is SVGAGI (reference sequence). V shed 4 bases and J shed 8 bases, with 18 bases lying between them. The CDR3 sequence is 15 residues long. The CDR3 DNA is TGTGCCAGCAGTTCCGCGACAGGCGCCAGAGATGAGCAGTTCTTC. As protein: CASSSATGARDEQFF.

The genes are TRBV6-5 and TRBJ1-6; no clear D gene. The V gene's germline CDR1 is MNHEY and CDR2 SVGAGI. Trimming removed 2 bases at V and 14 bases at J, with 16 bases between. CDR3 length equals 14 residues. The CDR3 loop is CASSYTGSANTLHF. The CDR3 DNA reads TGTGCCAGCAGTTACACCGGGAGCGCTAACACCCTCCACTTT.

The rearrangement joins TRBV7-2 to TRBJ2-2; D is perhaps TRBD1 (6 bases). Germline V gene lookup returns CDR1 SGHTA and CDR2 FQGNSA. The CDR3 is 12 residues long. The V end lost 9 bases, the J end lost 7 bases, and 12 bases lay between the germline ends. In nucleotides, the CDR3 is TGTGCCAGAGGGGGTATTAACGGGGAGCTGTTTTTT. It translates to CARGGINGELFF.

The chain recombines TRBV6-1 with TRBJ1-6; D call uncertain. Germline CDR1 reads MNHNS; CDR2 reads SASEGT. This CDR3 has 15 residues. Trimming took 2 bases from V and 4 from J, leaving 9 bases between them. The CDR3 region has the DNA TGTGCCAGCAGTGAATCGCCAGGATATAATTCACCCCTCCACTTT. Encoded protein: CASSESPGYNSPLHF.

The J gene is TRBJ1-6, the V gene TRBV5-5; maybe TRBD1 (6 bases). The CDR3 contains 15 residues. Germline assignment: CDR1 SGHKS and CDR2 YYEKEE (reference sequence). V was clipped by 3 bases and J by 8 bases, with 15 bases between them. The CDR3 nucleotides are TGTGCCAGCAGCTCCTGGGCCCACAGGGATTCACCCCTCCACTTT. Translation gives CASSSWAHRDSPLHF.

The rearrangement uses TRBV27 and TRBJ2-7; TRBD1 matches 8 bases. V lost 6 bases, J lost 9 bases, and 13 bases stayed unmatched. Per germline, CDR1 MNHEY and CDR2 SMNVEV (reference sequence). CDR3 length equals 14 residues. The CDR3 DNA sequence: TGTGCCAGCAGCCGCCGGGACAGGTCTTCGGGGCAGTACTTC. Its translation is CASSRRDRSSGQYF.

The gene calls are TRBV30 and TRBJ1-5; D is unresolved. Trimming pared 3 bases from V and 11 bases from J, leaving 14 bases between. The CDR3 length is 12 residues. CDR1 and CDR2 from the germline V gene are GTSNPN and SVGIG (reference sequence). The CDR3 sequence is CAWRPPGGSQHF. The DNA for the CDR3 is TGTGCCTGGAGGCCCCCCGGTGGGTCCCAGCATTTT. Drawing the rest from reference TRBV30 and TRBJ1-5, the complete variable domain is SQTIHQWPATLVQPVGSPLSLECTVEGTSNPNLYWYRQAAGRGLQLLFYSVGIGQISSEVPQNLSASRPQDRQFILSSKKLLLSDSGFYLCAWRPPGGSQHFGDGTRLSIL.